This passage covers 27 T cell receptor beta chains from one sample sequenced in a study of T cells in localized non-small cell lung cancer. Data came from immunoSEQ multiplex PCR; TCRdb stores just in-frame clones and leaves some out. This table holds 60,000 to 75,000 clones, roughly 79% found once. Sequencing was performed on PBMCs, taken before any cancer treatment. The receptors derive from a man aged 35-75 years with stage II lung adenocarcinoma.

There are a few counts of this clone. The rearrangement links TRBV30 to TRBJ1-1, with a tentative D call TRBD1 (5 bases). The CDR3 has 13 amino acids. Per germline, CDR1 GTSNPN and CDR2 SVGIG (reference sequence). V shed 1 base and J shed 0 bases, with 6 bases lying between them. The CDR3: CAWSGGMNTEAFF. CDR3 nucleotides: TGTGCCTGGAGTGGGGGGATGAACACTGAAGCTTTCTTT.

This chain uses TRBV19 with TRBJ2-5; no definite D call. Germline V lookup: CDR1 LNHDA, CDR2 SQIVND (reference sequence). There are 11 residues in the CDR3. V dropped 5 bases and J dropped 5 bases, with 6 bases sitting between them. CDR3 nucleotide sequence: TGTGCCAGTAGTTCGGGCGAGACCCAGTACTTC. Protein sequence: CASSSGETQYF.

This rearrangement joins TRBV7-9 to TRBJ1-4; 8 nucleotides match TRBD1. The CDR3 sequence is 17 residues long. V was clipped by 4 bases and J by 8 bases; unmatched bases: 15. Germline values: CDR1 SEHNR, CDR2 FQNEAQ (reference sequence). The chain's CDR3 is CASSSTSGTGEEEKLFF. CDR3 nucleotide sequence: TGTGCCAGCAGCTCCACCTCCGGGACAGGAGAGGAGGAAAAACTGTTTTTT.

DNA for the CDR3: TGTGCCATCAGTGAGTCTAAGCAGGGGCTAGGCTATGGCTACACCTTC. Its protein product is CAISESKQGLGYGYTF. V and J are TRBV10-3 and TRBJ1-2; D is perhaps TRBD1 (6 bases). The CDR3 has 16 residues. V lost 0 bases and J 4 bases, leaving 15 bases between the germline ends. The germline V gene has CDR1 ENHRY and CDR2 SYGVKD.

A single count supports this clone. V is TRBV27 and J is TRBJ2-7, with 14 nucleotides matching TRBD2. Germline CDR1 is MNHEY and CDR2 is SMNVEV (reference sequence). Trimming at V came to 3 bases and at J to 2 bases, leaving 6 bases not matched to a gene. CDR3 length: 17 residues. CDR3 sequence: CASSFGGLAGATYEQYF. In DNA form, the CDR3 reads TGTGCCAGCAGTTTCGGGGGACTAGCGGGAGCCACCTACGAGCAGTACTTC.

The chain uses TRBV6-1 and TRBJ1-2; perhaps TRBD1 as D (5 bases). The V end was cut by 6 bases, the J end by 3 bases, with 11 bases between. Germline V lookup: CDR1 MNHNS, CDR2 SASEGT. This CDR3 is built from 13 residues. CDR3 residues: CASSRVLDYGYTF. CDR3 nucleotide sequence: TGTGCCAGCAGCAGGGTCCTCGACTATGGCTACACCTTC.

V gene TRBV4-2 combines with J gene TRBJ2-3, with TRBD1 matching over 8 bases. CDR1 is LGHNA, CDR2 YNFKEQ, per germline. The CDR3 consists of 18 residues. Trimming at V came to 0 bases and at J to 2 bases, leaving 10 bases not matched to a gene. The CDR3 sequence is CASSQEARQGTSTDTQYF. CDR3 DNA: TGTGCCAGCAGCCAAGAAGCCCGACAGGGGACCTCCACAGATACGCAGTATTTT.

CDR3 residues: CASSPNRQGATYEQYF. CDR3 nucleotides: TGTGCCAGCTCACCTAACCGACAGGGGGCGACCTACGAGCAGTACTTC. The rearrangement uses TRBV18 and TRBJ2-7; 10 nucleotides align to TRBD1. The CDR3 is 16 amino acids. Germline V gene data show CDR1 as KGHSH and CDR2 as LQKENI. The trim removed 3 bases at V and 2 bases at J, leaving 7 bases unmatched.

CDR3 sequence: CASSPSGSAPYEQYF. CDR3 nucleotide sequence: TGTGCCAGCTCCCCTAGCGGGAGTGCCCCCTACGAGCAGTACTTC. The rearrangement links TRBV18 to TRBJ2-7; 10 nucleotides agree with TRBD2. Unmatched junction bases numbered 7, after V lost 6 bases and J lost 2 bases. CDR1 and CDR2 from the germline V gene are KGHSH and LQKENI. The CDR3 consists of 15 residues.

This chain joins TRBV9 and TRBJ2-2; D might be TRBD1 (6 bases). Between the trimmed V and J ends, which lost 0 bases and 7 bases, there was a span of 13 bases. CDR1 and CDR2 (germline): SGDLS, YYNGEE. The CDR3 runs to 15 residues. CDR3 sequence: CASSVGGPDGGELFF. The CDR3 region has the DNA TGTGCCAGCAGCGTAGGGGGGCCAGATGGCGGGGAGCTGTTTTTT. Together with reference TRBV9 and TRBJ2-2, the CDR3 gives the full variable domain: DSGVTQTPKHLITATGQRVTLRCSPRSGDLSVYWYQQSLDQGLQFLIQYYNGEERAKGNILERFSAQQFPDLHSELNLSSLELGDSALYFCASSVGGPDGGELFFGEGSRLTVL.

This clone has just one count. This chain uses TRBV11-2 with TRBJ2-5; possible D gene TRBD1, 6 bases. Germline assignment: CDR1 SGHAT and CDR2 FQNNGV. The CDR3 covers 16 residues. Trimming pared 5 bases from V and 5 bases from J, leaving 21 bases between. The CDR3 region has the DNA TGTGCCAGCAGCCGTGGCACCTACAGGGTTGGGGAGACCCAGTACTTC. As protein: CASSRGTYRVGETQYF.

The CDR3 here is CAWSVGGSNSNQPQHF. CDR3 nucleotide sequence: TGTGCCTGGAGTGTGGGTGGAAGCAATAGCAATCAGCCCCAGCATTTT. The gene calls are TRBV30 and TRBJ1-5; D not resolved. Trimming left V 0 bases short and J 0 bases short, with 12 bases between. This CDR3 spans 16 amino acids. Germline loops: CDR1 GTSNPN, CDR2 SVGIG (reference sequence).

This clone appeared once. The chain couples TRBV14 to TRBJ1-3; unclear D gene. CDR1 SGHDN and CDR2 FVKESK come from the germline V gene. The V end was cut by 2 bases, the J end by 0 bases, with 8 bases between. This CDR3 has 15 amino acids. The CDR3 bases are TGTGCCAGCAGCCAATTTTCAGGCTCTGGAAACACCATATATTTT. Its translation is CASSQFSGSGNTIYF.

The chain joins TRBV6-1 to TRBJ2-7; D call uncertain. In germline, CDR1 is MNHNS, CDR2 SASEGT. This CDR3 is 13 amino acids long. V lost 6 bases, J lost 2 bases, and 11 bases lay in between. The CDR3 region is CASSRAAPYEQYF. The CDR3 DNA reads as TGTGCCAGCAGCCGGGCGGCCCCCTACGAGCAGTACTTC.

V gene TRBV11-2 combines with J gene TRBJ2-2; 12 nucleotides line up with TRBD1. Germline-derived CDR1 and CDR2 are SGHAT and FQNNGV. Trimming removed 1 base from V and 4 bases from J; junction bases left unmatched: 4. The CDR3 consists of 17 residues. The CDR3, as DNA: TGTGCCAGCAGCTTAGGAGGGGACAGGGGGCCCACCGGGGAGCTGTTTTTT. It translates to CASSLGGDRGPTGELFF.

The chain carries TRBV5-6 and TRBJ2-1; D gene unclear. The germline V and J ends were trimmed by 0 bases and 4 bases, with 8 bases remaining between them. CDR1 and CDR2 (germline): SGHDT, YYEEEE. CDR3 length: 14 amino acids. This chain's CDR3 is CASSLDNRYNEQFF. CDR3 in DNA: TGTGCCAGCAGCTTGGACAACAGATACAATGAGCAGTTCTTC.

The genes are TRBV11-3 and TRBJ2-1; tentatively, D is TRBD1 (7 bases). Trimming removed 5 bases at V and 7 bases at J, with 9 bases between. This CDR3 is 12 amino acids long. Germline values: CDR1 SGHNT, CDR2 YENEEA. CDR3 loop: CASSQGGNEQFF. CDR3 sequence (DNA): TGTGCCAGCAGCCAGGGGGGAAATGAGCAGTTCTTC.

The chain recombines TRBV2 with TRBJ1-4, with D possibly being TRBD1 (5 bases). Germline CDR1 SNHLY, CDR2 FYNNEI. The CDR3 spans 13 residues. Trimming cost V 3 bases and J 7 bases, with 9 bases left between them. In DNA form, the CDR3 reads TGTGCCAGCAGTGAGGCGGGGGGTGAAAAACTGTTTTTT. It yields the protein CASSEAGGEKLFF.

The chain uses TRBV6-1 and TRBJ1-4, with no clear D. The CDR3 has 15 residues. CDR1 MNHNS and CDR2 SASEGT come from the germline V gene. V lost 2 bases and J 1 base, leaving 8 bases between the germline ends. In DNA, the CDR3 is TGTGCCAGCAGTGAAATCCGCTTAACTAATGAAAAACTGTTTTTT. It encodes CASSEIRLTNEKLFF.

V usage is TRBV12-5 and J usage is TRBJ2-7; TRBD2 is a possible D gene (6 bases). The CDR3 sequence is 14 residues long. In germline, CDR1 is LGHNT, CDR2 FRNRAP. Trimming took off 3 bases at V and 6 bases at J, with 15 bases between the two ends. CDR3 region: CASGLGRESGEQYF. CDR3 nucleotides: TGTGCTAGTGGTTTAGGACGGGAGTCAGGCGAGCAGTACTTC.

V usage is TRBV19 and J usage is TRBJ1-2; D remains unclear. Trimming left V 1 base short and J 5 bases short, with 14 bases between. The CDR3 sequence is 15 residues long. The germline V gene has CDR1 LNHDA and CDR2 SQIVND (reference sequence). CDR3 loop: CASSIARGDRYGYTF. The CDR3, as DNA: TGTGCCAGTAGTATAGCGCGGGGAGATAGGTATGGCTACACCTTC.

This chain joins TRBV2 and TRBJ2-5, with D possibly TRBD2 on 5 matching bases. The CDR3 totals 13 residues. Germline V gene lookup returns CDR1 SNHLY and CDR2 FYNNEI. Trimming pared 7 bases from V and 5 bases from J, leaving 14 bases between. The CDR3 bases are TGTGCCAGCAATGAGCGGCAGCTTGAGACCCAGTACTTC. Translation: CASNERQLETQYF.

The rearrangement links TRBV19 to TRBJ2-5; no reliable D call. Trimming cost V 6 bases and J 4 bases, with 6 bases left between them. The CDR3 totals 11 residues. Germline CDR1 is LNHDA and CDR2 is SQIVND (reference sequence). CDR3 protein: CASRFRETQYF. In nucleotides, the CDR3 is TGTGCCAGTAGGTTTCGAGAGACCCAGTACTTC.

This clone is a singleton in its sample. This rearrangement joins TRBV30 to TRBJ2-5; D unresolved. V lost 5 bases and J 1 base, leaving 11 bases between the germline ends. Germline-derived CDR1 and CDR2 are GTSNPN and SVGIG (reference sequence). The CDR3 runs to 13 residues. In nucleotides, the CDR3 is TGTGCCTGGGCCACAGAGACCCAAGAGACCCAGTACTTC. Its protein product is CAWATETQETQYF.

The chain combines TRBV7-2 with TRBJ1-1; the D is unclear. Germline CDR1 and CDR2: SGHTA and FQGNSA. The V end was cut by 1 base, the J end by 1 base, with 7 bases between. This CDR3 has 14 residues. CDR3 bases: TGTGCCAGCAGCTTAGTGTCAGGGAACACTGAAGCTTTCTTT. Translated, it gives CASSLVSGNTEAFF.

The rearrangement joins TRBV5-1 to TRBJ2-1, with TRBD2 matching over 8 bases. With 4 bases clipped from V and 5 bases from J, the junction kept 11 bases outside the gene matches. The CDR3 length is 16 residues. Germline assignment: CDR1 SGHRS and CDR2 YFSETQ. CDR3 coding DNA: TGCGCCAGCAGCCGGGGAGGGACTAGTGGGGACAATGAGCAGTTCTTC. This codes for CASSRGGTSGDNEQFF.

V is TRBV10-1 and J is TRBJ1-2, with 7 bases identical to TRBD1. CDR1 WNHNN and CDR2 SYGVQD come from the germline V gene (reference sequence). The CDR3 covers 13 residues. The ends lost 4 bases at V and 6 bases at J; junction bases unmatched: 5. CDR3 coding DNA: TGCGCCAGCAGTGCGGACAGGAGAGATGGCTACACCTTC. Its protein product is CASSADRRDGYTF.